This record looks at one TCR beta chain sequence and its context. In the study's own analysis: From reference gene primer amplification, estimates of nucleated cell counts were derived. Libraries were prepared by immunoSEQ multiplex PCR; TCRdb keeps only in-frame clonotypes and omits some of them. V and J calls and clone size are copied from that table; D and trimming were computed from the DNA. The sample has about 70,000 clones, around nine tenths seen once; the top ten hold around 9.9%. This sample was included in a study of blood T cell repertoires in COVID-19. Study overall: There were acute and convalescent COVID-19 samples, and they came from the United States, Italy and Spain. T cells, B-cell-depleted T cells, or PBMCs supplied cDNA or gDNA.

The source is a woman in her late teens or twenties with acute or convalescent COVID-19. Sequencing was carried out using peripheral blood.

The CDR3 nucleotides read TGTGCCAGCGGCGACAGTACCACGAATAGCAATCAGCCCCAGCATTTT. It encodes CASGDSTTNSNQPQHF. The J gene is TRBJ1-5, the V gene TRBV6-6, with a possible D match to TRBD1 (5 bases). This CDR3 is built from 16 residues. Germline values: CDR1 MNHNY, CDR2 SVGAGI (reference sequence). The V end lost 8 bases, the J end lost 0 bases, and 17 bases lay between the germline ends.